The 26 T cell receptor beta chains listed next were all sequenced from one sample in a study of T cell responses to AZD1222 COVID-19 vaccine. Profiling relied on immunoSEQ multiplex PCR, and the TCRdb table lists in-frame clones only, not all of them. Of just under 150,000 clones listed, roughly 88% were seen once; the top ten hold about 4.9%. This sample comprised peripheral blood, obtained 28 days after the second dose of the MenACWY control vaccine. These receptors came from an adult who received the MenACWY meningococcal vaccine as a control.

The chain uses TRBV3-1 (or the pseudogene TRBV3-2) and TRBJ2-3; 8 bases are shared with TRBD2. V gave up 4 bases and J gave up 5 bases; unmatched junction bases: 8. This CDR3 has 15 residues. The germline V gene has CDR1 LGHDT and CDR2 YNNKEL (reference sequence). CDR3 nucleotides: TGTGCCAGCAGCCCTAAGGGACTAGAGGTAGATACGCAGTATTTT. Encoded protein: CASSPKGLEVDTQYF.

This clone was seen just once. This chain links TRBV29-1 with TRBJ2-7; D not resolved. CDR3 length: 11 residues. Looked up from germline, CDR1 is SQVTM and CDR2 is ANQGSEA. V lost 5 bases and J lost 0, with 5 bases in between. DNA for the CDR3: TGCAGCGTTTCCTTCTCCTACGAGCAGTACTTC. This sequence encodes CSVSFSYEQYF.

This clone was observed once. The chain links TRBV13 to TRBJ1-1; no firm D call. V was pared by 0 bases and J by 8 bases, with 7 bases between. Germline V gene sequence: CDR1 PRHDT, CDR2 FYEKMQ (reference sequence). CDR3 size: 12 residues. CDR3 sequence: CASSLGSGEAFF. The CDR3 DNA sequence: TGTGCCAGCAGCTTAGGAAGCGGCGAAGCTTTCTTT. Together with reference TRBV13 and TRBJ1-1, the CDR3 gives the full variable domain: AAGVIQSPRHLIKEKRETATLKCYPIPRHDTVYWYQQGPGQDPQFLISFYEKMQSDKGSIPDRFSAQQFSDYHSELNMSSLELGDSALYFCASSLGSGEAFFGQGTRLTVV.

The chain employs TRBV5-4 and TRBJ2-3; TRBD1 aligns across 10 bases. Looked up from germline, CDR1 is SGHNT and CDR2 is YYREEE (reference sequence). V trimming: 1 base; J trimming: 6 bases; junction bases outside the gene matches: 8. The CDR3 contains 16 residues. The DNA for the CDR3 is TGTGCCAGCAGCTTGCGGTTCGGGACAGGGGTCGATACGCAGTATTTT. Amino acids: CASSLRFGTGVDTQYF. The full variable domain, rest sourced from reference TRBV5-4 and TRBJ2-3, is ETGVTQSPTHLIKTRGQQVTLRCSSQSGHNTVSWYQQALGQGPQFIFQYYREEENGRGNFPPRFSGLQFPNYSSELNVNALELDDSALYLCASSLRFGTGVDTQYFGPGTRLTVL.

V gene TRBV7-3 combines with J gene TRBJ2-7; D is perhaps TRBD1 (5 bases). The CDR3 consists of 15 residues. CDR1 and CDR2 from the germline V gene are SGHTA and FQGTGA. Trimming removed 1 base from V and 1 base from J, with 11 bases in between. The CDR3: CASSLNAGSSYEQYF. CDR3 DNA sequence: TGTGCCAGCAGCTTAAACGCAGGGTCATCCTACGAGCAGTACTTC.

The chain carries TRBV5-4 and TRBJ1-1; D not certain. Looked up from germline, CDR1 is SGHNT and CDR2 is YYREEE (reference sequence). Trimming removed 0 bases at V and 5 bases at J, with 8 bases between. This CDR3 comprises 13 residues. CDR3 amino acids: CASSLELETEAFF. The CDR3 DNA sequence: TGTGCCAGCAGCTTGGAGTTGGAGACTGAAGCTTTCTTT.

This sequence joins TRBV11-2 and TRBJ2-6; the D is unclear. Germline V gene sequence: CDR1 SGHAT, CDR2 FQNNGV. The CDR3 loop spans 15 amino acids. V was pared by 4 bases and J by 4 bases, with 11 bases between. The CDR3 region has the DNA TGTGCCAGCAGCTATAGAGGAGCAGGGGCCAACGTCCTGACTTTC. Its protein product is CASSYRGAGANVLTF.

This rearrangement joins TRBV4-1 to TRBJ1-3, with D tentatively TRBD1 (6 bases). Germline values: CDR1 MGHRA, CDR2 YSYEKL. V lost 1 base, J lost 2 bases, and 12 bases lay in between. The CDR3 has 16 amino acids. The CDR3 loop is CASSQGGQGPGNTIYF. CDR3 nucleotide sequence: TGCGCCAGCAGCCAAGGGGGTCAGGGGCCTGGAAACACCATATATTTT.

This clone was seen a single time. The J gene is TRBJ1-2, the V gene TRBV28; weak D call: TRBD1 (5 bases). The V gene's germline CDR1 is MDHEN and CDR2 SYDVKM. The CDR3 runs to 12 residues. Trimming stripped 10 bases from V and 3 bases from J, with 12 bases between. CDR3 bases: TGTGCCACCTCGGGGGTTGACTATGGCTACACCTTC. Its translation is CATSGVDYGYTF.

This clone was seen a single time. The CDR3: CASKGQGIAVRYNEQFF. CDR3 bases: TGCGCCAGCAAGGGACAGGGGATTGCCGTGAGGTACAATGAGCAGTTCTTC. The chain combines TRBV5-1 with TRBJ2-1; 10 bases are a match to TRBD1. Per the germline V gene, CDR1 is SGHRS and CDR2 is YFSETQ. V shed 6 bases and J 4 bases; nucleotides not matched to a gene: 13. This CDR3 comprises 17 residues.

The V gene is TRBV19, the J gene TRBJ1-5; possibly TRBD1 for D (5 bases). Germline values: CDR1 LNHDA, CDR2 SQIVND (reference sequence). This CDR3 spans 14 amino acids. With 3 bases removed from V and 1 base from J, the gap between germline ends came to 7 bases. CDR3 protein: CASSIPGSNQPQHF. CDR3 nucleotides: TGTGCCAGTAGTATTCCAGGGAGCAATCAGCCCCAGCATTTT.

The chain employs TRBV28 and TRBJ1-3, with D uncertain. Germline V gene lookup returns CDR1 MDHEN and CDR2 SYDVKM. The CDR3 consists of 14 residues. Between the trimmed V and J ends, which lost 6 bases and 1 base, there was a span of 10 bases. This CDR3 reads CASSLPGSGNTIYF. The DNA for the CDR3 is TGTGCCAGCAGCTTGCCGGGTTCTGGAAACACCATATATTTT.

This chain connects TRBV2 to TRBJ1-2; the match to TRBD1 covers 8 bases. This CDR3 comprises 13 residues. Losses at the gene ends were 5 bases for V and 8 bases for J; bases not matched to a gene: 7. Per the germline V gene, CDR1 is SNHLY and CDR2 is FYNNEI. CDR3: CASSTTGGEGYTF. DNA of the CDR3: TGTGCCAGCAGTACTACAGGGGGTGAGGGCTACACCTTC.

This clone turned up a few times. The chain is built from TRBV4-1 and TRBJ2-1; D possibly matches TRBD1 or TRBD2 (5 bases each). This CDR3 is built from 16 residues. The germline V and J ends were trimmed by 4 bases and 3 bases, with 16 bases remaining between them. Germline CDR1 reads MGHRA; CDR2 reads YSYEKL. CDR3 in amino acids: CASSPRSEGLYNEQFF. The CDR3 nucleotides are TGCGCCAGCAGCCCCCGGTCCGAGGGGCTCTACAATGAGCAGTTCTTC.

This clone has only a few counts. The chain is built from TRBV4-1 and TRBJ1-6; D call uncertain. There are 15 residues in the CDR3. Germline V gives CDR1 MGHRA, CDR2 YSYEKL. V lost 3 bases, J lost 8 bases, and 14 bases lay in between. The CDR3: CASSHRGFIDSPLHF. In DNA form, the CDR3 reads TGCGCCAGCAGCCATCGAGGGTTCATTGATTCACCCCTCCACTTT.

V usage is TRBV6-6 and J usage is TRBJ1-1; tentative D call: TRBD1 (5 bases). This CDR3 region has 13 residues. Germline V gives CDR1 MNHNY, CDR2 SVGAGI (reference sequence). The ends were cut back, 3 bases at V and 1 base at J, with 6 bases in the middle. CDR3 coding DNA: TGTGCCAGCAGTTATGGACAGAACACTGAAGCTTTCTTT. Protein product: CASSYGQNTEAFF.

Turning to this clone: Additional DNA sequences in this sample encode the identical CDR3. The rearrangement links TRBV24-1 to TRBJ1-2, with no clear D. Per the germline V gene, CDR1 is KGHDR and CDR2 is SFDVKD. CDR3 length: 13 residues. V gave up 7 bases and J gave up 0 bases, with 8 bases separating them. The CDR3 region is CATSDPANYGYTF. DNA of the CDR3: TGTGCCACCAGCGACCCAGCTAACTATGGCTACACCTTC.

The chain recombines TRBV9 with TRBJ2-1; weak D call: TRBD2 (7 bases). The CDR3 has 16 amino acids. Germline CDR1 and CDR2: SGDLS and YYNGEE. V dropped 0 bases and J dropped 3 bases, with 13 bases sitting between them. The CDR3 reads CASSVVGGASYNEQFF. CDR3 nucleotides: TGTGCCAGCAGCGTAGTAGGGGGGGCAAGCTACAATGAGCAGTTCTTC.

The chain recombines TRBV6-5 with TRBJ2-2; D not certain. Trimming cost V 0 bases and J 1 base, with 6 bases left between them. Germline V gene data show CDR1 as MNHEY and CDR2 as SVGAGI. The CDR3 sequence is 15 residues long. For the CDR3, the DNA is TGTGCCAGCAGTTACTCGCCAAAGAACACCGGGGAGCTGTTTTTT. Amino acid sequence: CASSYSPKNTGELFF.

This rearrangement joins TRBV24-1 to TRBJ2-3, with TRBD2 matching over 7 bases. The CDR3 has 14 amino acids. The V segment lost 3 bases and the J segment 3 bases; nucleotides outside the gene matches: 2. Germline V gene sequence: CDR1 KGHDR, CDR2 SFDVKD. The chain's CDR3 is CATSDGRGTDTQYF. In nucleotides, the CDR3 is TGTGCCACCAGTGATGGGAGGGGAACAGATACGCAGTATTTT.

This clone has only one observation. The rearrangement links TRBV30 to TRBJ1-4; 10 bases agree with TRBD1. With V trimmed by 5 bases and J by 3 bases, 9 bases remained unmatched. The CDR3 length is 16 residues. CDR1 is GTSNPN and CDR2 is SVGIG in the germline V gene (reference sequence). The CDR3 DNA reads TGTGCCTGGGGTATTGACAGGGGGCGAGCTAATGAAAAACTGTTTTTT. This gives the protein CAWGIDRGRANEKLFF.

V gene TRBV9 combines with J gene TRBJ2-7; 10 bases map to TRBD2. Germline V gene data show CDR1 as SGDLS and CDR2 as YYNGEE. Unmatched junction bases numbered 8, after V lost 0 bases and J lost 2 bases. The CDR3 length is 17 residues. The CDR3 region is CASSVAPGGTSAYEQYF. CDR3 DNA sequence: TGTGCCAGCAGCGTAGCACCGGGGGGGACTAGCGCCTACGAGCAGTACTTC.

V usage is TRBV6-5 and J usage is TRBJ1-5; TRBD1 matches 7 bases. Germline V gene lookup returns CDR1 MNHEY and CDR2 SVGAGI. This CDR3 contains 14 residues. V lost 6 bases and J lost 3; bases outside the gene matches: 5. CDR3 DNA: TGTGCCAGCAGGAGGGGACAGATCAATCAGCCCCAGCATTTT. This sequence encodes CASRRGQINQPQHF.

This sequence joins TRBV28 and TRBJ2-7, with TRBD1 matching over 9 bases. V was pared by 7 bases and J by 7 bases, with 14 bases of the junction left unmatched. The CDR3 is 15 residues long. In germline, CDR1 is MDHEN, CDR2 SYDVKM. The CDR3 loop reads CASTLGGQGTGEQYF. CDR3 coding DNA: TGTGCCAGCACACTAGGGGGACAGGGAACGGGAGAGCAGTACTTC.

The rearrangement links TRBV5-4 to TRBJ2-3; D is ambiguous. CDR1 SGHNT and CDR2 YYREEE come from the germline V gene (reference sequence). CDR3 length: 13 residues. Trimming removed 0 bases at V and 4 bases at J, with 6 bases between. This CDR3 reads CASSLGWADTQYF. CDR3 coding DNA: TGTGCCAGCAGCTTGGGATGGGCAGATACGCAGTATTTT.

The chain uses TRBV5-1 and TRBJ1-4; 8 positions match TRBD1. CDR1 SGHRS and CDR2 YFSETQ come from the germline V gene. CDR3 length: 16 amino acids. With V trimmed by 3 bases and J by 7 bases, 11 bases remained unmatched. The CDR3 sequence is CASSSPQGQGSEKLFF. As DNA, the CDR3 is TGCGCCAGCAGCTCCCCCCAAGGACAGGGAAGTGAAAAACTGTTTTTT. Together with reference TRBV5-1 and TRBJ1-4, the CDR3 gives the full variable domain: KAGVTQTPRYLIKTRGQQVTLSCSPISGHRSVSWYQQTPGQGLQFLFEYFSETQRNKGNFPGRFSGRQFSNSRSEMNVSTLELGDSALYLCASSSPQGQGSEKLFFGSGTQLSVL.